Shown below are 15 T cell receptor beta chains from a single sample sequenced in a study of blood T cell repertoires in COVID-19. Only in-frame clones appear in the TCRdb table, and some are missing; sequencing was by immunoSEQ multiplex PCR. The sample includes roughly 260,000 clones, about 88% seen only once; the top ten take roughly 10%. The sample was peripheral blood. These receptors originate from a woman aged 25 to 39 with COVID-19, enrolled during active disease.

Concerning this clone itself: The sample has other DNA sequences that encode this CDR3 too. V and J are TRBV4-1 and TRBJ2-1, with 8 bases fitting TRBD1. From germline, CDR1 is MGHRA and CDR2 YSYEKL. This CDR3 has 16 amino acids. Unmatched junction bases numbered 1, after V lost 0 bases and J lost 0 bases. CDR3 protein: CASSQDTGGSYNEQFF. In DNA form, the CDR3 reads TGCGCCAGCAGCCAAGATACAGGGGGCTCCTACAATGAGCAGTTCTTC.

The CDR3 region has the DNA TGTGCCAGCAAGACAGCGTCGGCTTTCTTT. It specifies CASKTASAFF. The chain is built from TRBV2 and TRBJ1-1; D possibly corresponds to TRBD1 (5 bases). CDR3 size: 10 residues. Germline-derived CDR1 and CDR2 are SNHLY and FYNNEI. Trimming removed 7 bases from V and 11 bases from J, with 11 bases in between.

The chain is built from TRBV9 and TRBJ1-1; 9 bases match TRBD1. Trimming took 3 bases from V and 5 from J; bases not matched to a gene: 8. The CDR3 covers 15 residues. The germline gives CDR1 SGDLS, CDR2 YYNGEE. CDR3 protein: CASSASTGGQTEAFF. As DNA, the CDR3 is TGTGCCAGCAGCGCATCGACAGGGGGGCAAACTGAAGCTTTCTTT.

CDR3 coding DNA: TGTGCCTGGAGTGTACGAAGCTCGGGGGACACTGAAGCTTTCTTT. Encoded protein: CAWSVRSSGDTEAFF. The J gene is TRBJ1-1, the V gene TRBV30, with a tentative D call TRBD1 (5 bases). Germline V CDR1 and CDR2: GTSNPN, SVGIG (reference sequence). Trimming stripped 0 bases from V and 3 bases from J, with 14 bases between. This CDR3 contains 15 residues.

The chain recombines TRBV6-5 with TRBJ2-1; TRBD2 aligns across 15 bases. The CDR3 runs to 13 residues. V lost 8 bases, J lost 9 bases, and 2 bases stayed unmatched. Germline loops: CDR1 MNHEY, CDR2 SVGAGI. In DNA form, the CDR3 reads TGTGCCAGCCGGGGACTAGCGGGGGGTGAGCAGTTCTTC. Residues: CASRGLAGGEQFF.

The chain combines TRBV6-5 with TRBJ2-7, with 7 bases matching TRBD1. Trimming took 5 bases from V and 3 from J; bases not matched to a gene: 7. CDR3 size: 14 residues. Germline CDR1 is MNHEY and CDR2 is SVGAGI. The CDR3 region is CASSPGTALYEQYF. The DNA for the CDR3 is TGTGCCAGCAGTCCCGGGACAGCCCTCTACGAGCAGTACTTC.

The V call is TRBV18, the J call TRBJ1-1; TRBD1 might be the D (5 bases). V was shortened by 3 bases and J by 6 bases, with 23 bases between the two germline ends. In germline, CDR1 is KGHSH, CDR2 LQKENI. The CDR3 length is 17 residues. The CDR3 region is CASSPRAGGEVRPEAFF. DNA for the CDR3: TGTGCCAGCTCACCCCGGGCGGGGGGGGAGGTTAGGCCTGAAGCTTTCTTT.

V usage is TRBV19 and J usage is TRBJ2-7; the D gene is possibly TRBD1 (5 bases). This CDR3 comprises 13 residues. Germline CDR1 is LNHDA and CDR2 is SQIVND (reference sequence). V shed 8 bases and J shed 0 bases, with 11 bases lying between them. CDR3: CASRDRLSYEQYF. The CDR3 DNA reads as TGTGCCAGTCGAGACAGACTCTCCTACGAGCAGTACTTC.

This clone appeared once. The chain has TRBV10-2 and TRBJ1-5; 11 nucleotides match TRBD1. The CDR3 is made up of 22 amino acids. Germline V gene lookup returns CDR1 WSHSY and CDR2 SAAADI. The J segment lost 2 bases and the V segment lost 5 bases, leaving 23 bases of the junction unmatched. The chain's CDR3 is CASSTSAPPGQGVRRGNQPQHF. CDR3 bases: TGCGCCAGCAGTACTTCCGCCCCTCCGGGACAGGGGGTAAGAAGGGGCAATCAGCCCCAGCATTTT.

The CDR3 reads CASSAPGSTDTQYF. The CDR3 DNA sequence: TGCGCCAGCAGCGCCCCGGGGAGCACAGATACGCAGTATTTT. The rearrangement joins TRBV5-1 to TRBJ2-3; a possible D gene is TRBD2 (5 bases). Deletions cut 4 bases from V and 0 bases from J, with 9 bases between. Germline V gene data show CDR1 as SGHRS and CDR2 as YFSETQ. The length of the CDR3 is 14 residues.

This clone was seen only once. This chain connects TRBV9 to TRBJ1-6; 7 bases are a match to TRBD1. CDR3 length: 15 residues. V lost 3 bases, J lost 8 bases, and 8 bases stayed unmatched. Germline V gene data show CDR1 as SGDLS and CDR2 as YYNGEE. The CDR3 spells CASSGRTGRDSPLHF. The CDR3 nucleotides read TGTGCCAGCAGCGGAAGGACAGGAAGGGATTCACCCCTCCACTTT.

The CDR3 sequence is CAIKGLHNEQFF. In DNA form, the CDR3 reads TGCGCCATCAAGGGGCTCCACAATGAGCAGTTCTTC. The gene calls are TRBV5-1 and TRBJ2-1; possibly TRBD1 for D (5 bases). This CDR3 is built from 12 residues. Trimming stripped 9 bases from V and 5 bases from J, with 12 bases between. Germline V CDR1 and CDR2: SGHRS, YFSETQ.

V gene TRBV3-1 (or the pseudogene TRBV3-2) combines with J gene TRBJ1-2, with no clear D. The V end lost 4 bases, the J end lost 2 bases, and 8 bases lay between the germline ends. Germline loops: CDR1 LGHDT, CDR2 YNNKEL (reference sequence). The CDR3 totals 13 residues. CDR3 sequence reads: CASSPPGNYGYTF. CDR3 DNA sequence: TGTGCCAGCAGCCCCCCGGGGAACTATGGCTACACCTTC.

The V gene is TRBV28, the J gene TRBJ1-2, with 8 bases aligning to TRBD1. The CDR3 has 18 residues. J lost 4 bases, V lost 7 bases, and 20 bases had no gene match. Germline V gene sequence: CDR1 MDHEN, CDR2 SYDVKM. The CDR3 region has the DNA TGTGCCAGCAATGAAGAGGCCTACCGGGACAGGAAACCCTATGGCTACACCTTC. Translation: CASNEEAYRDRKPYGYTF.

The genes are TRBV4-2 and TRBJ2-3, with D possibly TRBD2 on 6 matching bases. Per the germline V gene, CDR1 is LGHNA and CDR2 is YNFKEQ. V was shortened by 1 base and J by 6 bases, with 8 bases between the two germline ends. The CDR3 is made up of 13 amino acids. The CDR3 bases are TGTGCCAGCAGCCAAGTTGGGAGGGATACGCAGTATTTT. The encoded protein is CASSQVGRDTQYF.